Included here is one T cell receptor (beta chain) sequence, with context. Authors' data handling: Amplified reference gene primers provided the basis for estimating nucleated cell counts. Measured with immunoSEQ multiplex PCR; TCRdb has only the in-frame clones, and not every one. Clone size and the V and J calls come from that table; the DNA yielded D and trimming. This sample has approximately 120,000 clones; around 83% occur once, and the top ten carry roughly 4.5%. After removal of 0 bases from V and 3 bases from J, the junction contained 10 bases not matched to a gene. Germline V gene sequence: CDR1 SGHAT, CDR2 FQNNGV. This CDR3 contains 17 residues. This specimen belongs to a study of blood T cell repertoires in COVID-19. Across the whole study: The United States, Italy and Spain provided the acute and convalescent COVID-19 samples. PBMCs, B-cell-depleted T cells, or T cells provided the cDNA or gDNA that made up the material.

The chain couples TRBV11-2 to TRBJ2-7; 8 bases agree with TRBD1. The sample was peripheral blood. The source is a human donor in a cohort sampled during active COVID-19. CDR3 residues: CASSLDWQGAIHYEQYF. The CDR3 DNA follows: TGTGCCAGCAGCTTAGATTGGCAGGGGGCCATTCACTACGAGCAGTACTTC.